Listed below are T cell receptor beta chains from one sample, sequenced in a study of T-cell reconstitution after alpha-beta-depleted transplantation in children. TCRdb redid the calling of the PCR reads with MiXCR, one entry per CDR3 protein. The sample carries around 240,000 distinct CDR3 sequences, approximately 8.9% recorded once. The sample was PBMCs, mostly from graft donor cells, taken 180 days after TCRalphabeta/CD19-depleted stem cell transplant. These receptors all stem from a male patient between 10 and 17 years old who had a stem cell transplant for acute lymphoblastic leukemia, so the T cells may come from the graft donor. Each CDR3 is given with its conserved first and last residue. D genes are given only for firm matches. Where a row states a size, it is once, few, many or the class of an expanded clone; other rows omit it.

d_call clone_size j_call v_call cdr3_aa cdr3_nt
- many TRBJ1-5 TRBV28 CASSQYQPQHF TGTGCCAGCAGCCAATATCAGCCCCAGCATTTT
- many TRBJ1-1 TRBV7-9 CASSLVPATEAFF TGTGCCAGCAGCTTAGTTCCGGCCACTGAAGCTTTCTTT
- many TRBJ1-5 TRBV6-6 CASSYEGVQPQHF TGTGCCAGCAGTTATGAAGGGGTCCAGCCCCAGCATTTT
TRBD1 few TRBJ1-6 TRBV18 CASSSGQGGNSPLHF TGTGCCAGCTCGTCCGGCCAGGGGGGTAATTCACCCCTCCACTTT
- many TRBJ1-4 TRBV28 CASSVLRPGEEKLFF TGTGCCAGCAGCGTTTTGAGGCCGGGGGAGGAAAAACTGTTTTTT
- many TRBJ1-4 TRBV5-1 CASSLVPLDRNEKLFF TGCGCCAGCAGCTTGGTACCTCTAGATAGGAATGAAAAACTGTTTTTT
TRBD2 many TRBJ2-1 TRBV28 CASSPGLAEHNEQFF TGTGCCAGCAGTCCGGGACTAGCGGAGCACAATGAGCAGTTCTTC
TRBD1 many TRBJ1-2 TRBV28 CASTGDRGNRGYTF TGTGCCAGCACCGGGGACAGGGGGAATCGAGGCTACACCTTC
- many TRBJ1-2 TRBV3-1 CASSQEARGFGYTF TGTGCCAGCAGCCAAGAGGCCAGGGGATTTGGCTACACCTTC
- many TRBJ2-7 TRBV12-3/TRBV12-4 CASSFHTGRRSYEQYF TGTGCCAGCAGTTTCCACACTGGACGTCGTTCCTACGAGCAGTACTTC
TRBD1 many TRBJ2-2 TRBV10-3 CAISEAVSVSGQGGELFF TGTGCCATCAGTGAGGCCGTATCCGTGTCCGGACAGGGCGGGGAGCTGTTTTTT
TRBD1 many TRBJ1-1 TRBV6-5 CASRITGATNTEAFF TGTGCCAGCAGGATTACAGGGGCGACTAACACTGAAGCTTTCTTT
- many TRBJ1-3 TRBV12-3/TRBV12-4 CASSTIRNTIYF TGTGCCAGCAGCACCATTCGAAACACCATATATTTT
- - TRBJ2-3 TRBV18 CASSPTGPGRHGTDTQYF TGTGCCAGCTCACCAACAGGCCCCGGACGGCACGGCACAGATACGCAGTATTTT
TRBD1 many TRBJ1-2 TRBV28 CASSFLDRGYGYTF TGTGCCAGCAGTTTCTTGGACAGGGGGTATGGCTACACCTTC
TRBD1 many TRBJ2-3 TRBV29-1 CSVDPTGVTDTQYF TGCAGCGTTGACCCAACAGGGGTCACAGATACGCAGTATTTT
- many TRBJ1-2 TRBV6-5 CASSPDLSIGGYGYTF TGTGCCAGCAGTCCTGACCTATCAATCGGGGGTTATGGCTACACCTTC
TRBD2 many TRBJ2-1 TRBV6-5 CASSPGTSGVNEQFF TGTGCCAGCAGTCCCGGGACTAGCGGGGTCAATGAGCAGTTCTTC
TRBD1 many TRBJ1-3 TRBV4-3 CASSLISGTGVTGNTIYF TGCGCCAGCAGCCTGATCTCCGGGACAGGGGTAACTGGAAACACCATATATTTT
TRBD2 many TRBJ2-5 TRBV3-1 CASRISGGPSQETQYF TGTGCCAGCAGAATTAGCGGGGGGCCCTCCCAAGAGACCCAGTACTTC
TRBD1 few TRBJ1-1 TRBV19 CASSGRDRGRRGNTEAFF TGTGCCAGTAGTGGGCGGGACAGGGGGCGACGGGGGAACACTGAAGCTTTCTTT
- many TRBJ2-2 TRBV12-3/TRBV12-4 CASSTGRLNTGELFF TGTGCCAGCAGTACGGGGCGATTGAACACCGGGGAGCTGTTTTTT
TRBD1 many TRBJ2-1 TRBV29-1 CSVGGGATVGPRDEQFF TGCAGCGTTGGAGGGGGCGCGACGGTCGGCCCTCGCGATGAGCAGTTCTTC
TRBD1 many TRBJ1-1 TRBV20-1 CSARDPRDRATEAFF TGCAGTGCTAGAGACCCCAGGGACAGGGCCACTGAAGCTTTCTTT
TRBD1 many TRBJ2-2 TRBV6-2/TRBV6-3 CASSYGTANTGELFF TGTGCCAGCAGTTACGGGACAGCGAACACCGGGGAGCTGTTTTTT
TRBD1 many TRBJ2-7 TRBV4-1 CASSQETGGYEQYF TGCGCCAGCAGCCAAGAGACAGGGGGATACGAGCAGTACTTC
- few TRBJ1-4 TRBV5-1 CASSAGSLTTNEKLFF TGCGCCAGCAGCGCAGGGTCTTTGACGACTAATGAAAAACTGTTTTTT
TRBD1 many TRBJ2-5 TRBV18 CASSPRTGGETQYF TGTGCCAGCTCACCACGGACAGGGGGAGAGACCCAGTACTTC
- many TRBJ2-7 TRBV7-2 CASSLAGSTTYEQYF TGTGCCAGCAGCTTAGCGGGTAGTACAACCTACGAGCAGTACTTC
TRBD1 - TRBJ1-2 TRBV9 CASSVVTGGGNGYTF TGTGCCAGCAGCGTAGTAACAGGGGGGGGGAATGGCTACACCTTC
TRBD1 many TRBJ2-1 TRBV9 CASSFRDRSGDEQFF TGTGCCAGCAGCTTCCGGGACAGGTCTGGGGATGAGCAGTTCTTC
TRBD1 - TRBJ2-7 TRBV7-8 CASSLVPGQGAVHTNSGQYF TGTGCCAGCAGCTTAGTCCCGGGACAGGGGGCGGTCCATACCAATTCAGGGCAGTACTTC
- many TRBJ1-1 TRBV7-6 CASSLGGRWNTEAFF TGTGCCAGCAGCTTAGGGGGGAGGTGGAACACTGAAGCTTTCTTT
TRBD2 many TRBJ2-1 TRBV12-3/TRBV12-4 CASSLARLAGGNEQFF TGTGCCAGCAGTTTAGCGAGACTAGCGGGAGGCAATGAGCAGTTCTTC